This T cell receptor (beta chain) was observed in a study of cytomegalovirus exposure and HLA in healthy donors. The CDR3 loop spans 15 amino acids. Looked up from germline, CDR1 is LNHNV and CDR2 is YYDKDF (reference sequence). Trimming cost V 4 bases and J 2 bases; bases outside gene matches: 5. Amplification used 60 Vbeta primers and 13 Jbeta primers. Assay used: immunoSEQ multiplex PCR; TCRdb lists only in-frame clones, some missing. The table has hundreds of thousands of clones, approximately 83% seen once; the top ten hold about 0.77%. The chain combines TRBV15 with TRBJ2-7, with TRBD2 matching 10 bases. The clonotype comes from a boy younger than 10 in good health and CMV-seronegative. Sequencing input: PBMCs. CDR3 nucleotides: TGTGCCACCAGCAAGCGGGAGGGCCGCACCTACGAGCAGTACTTC. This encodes CATSKREGRTYEQYF.